These 32 T cell receptor beta chains originate from one sample sequenced in a study of radiotherapy plus CTLA-4 blockade in lung cancer. Only in-frame clones appear in the TCRdb table, and some are missing; sequencing was by immunoSEQ multiplex PCR. The sample includes approximately 77,000 clones, approximately 80% of them seen just once. The specimen was peripheral blood, collected from a patient treated with radiotherapy plus ipilimumab. The origin of the receptors is a human donor with non-small cell lung cancer who had stable disease on radiotherapy plus ipilimumab.

The chain has TRBV30 and TRBJ1-4; 8 bases agree with TRBD1. This CDR3 spans 15 amino acids. Germline V CDR1 and CDR2: GTSNPN, SVGIG (reference sequence). Losses at the gene ends were 3 bases for V and 4 bases for J; bases not matched to a gene: 7. The chain's CDR3 is CAWSEGQGHNEKLFF. CDR3 DNA sequence: TGTGCCTGGAGCGAAGGACAGGGACATAATGAAAAACTGTTTTTT.

The J gene is TRBJ1-1, the V gene TRBV30; D gene ambiguous. CDR3 length: 13 amino acids. V was cut by 2 bases and J by 5 bases, with 12 bases left in between. The germline gives CDR1 GTSNPN, CDR2 SVGIG (reference sequence). Here the CDR3 reads CAWSSRGRTEAFF. CDR3 coding DNA: TGTGCCTGGAGTTCCCGGGGTCGGACTGAAGCTTTCTTT.

The chain carries TRBV2 and TRBJ1-1, with D possibly matching TRBD1 (6 bases). The V end lost 9 bases, the J end lost 0 bases, and 17 bases lay between the germline ends. This CDR3 has 15 amino acids. Looked up from germline, CDR1 is SNHLY and CDR2 is FYNNEI. The CDR3 reads CARRKGRGMNTEAFF. The CDR3 nucleotides are TGTGCCAGGCGAAAGGGTAGGGGGATGAACACTGAAGCTTTCTTT. Based on the CDR3 plus reference TRBV2 and TRBJ1-1, the full variable domain is EPEVTQTPSHQVTQMGQEVILRCVPISNHLYFYWYRQILGQKVEFLVSFYNNEISEKSEIFDDQFSVERPDGSNFTLKIRSTKLEDSAMYFCARRKGRGMNTEAFFGQGTRLTVV.

This chain uses TRBV11-1 with TRBJ2-7, with D possibly being TRBD2 (6 bases). V shed 3 bases and J shed 3 bases, with 12 bases lying between them. The CDR3 runs 14 residues. The germline V gene has CDR1 SGHAT and CDR2 FQDESV (reference sequence). This CDR3 reads CASSLRGNHYEQYF. DNA for the CDR3: TGTGCCAGCAGCTTGCGCGGGAACCACTACGAGCAGTACTTC. The full variable domain, rest sourced from reference TRBV11-1 and TRBJ2-7, is EAEVAQSPRYKITEKSQAVAFWCDPISGHATLYWYRQILGQGPELLVQFQDESVVDDSQLPKDRFSAERLKGVDSTLKIQPAELGDSAMYLCASSLRGNHYEQYFGPGTRLTVT.

V gene TRBV2 combines with J gene TRBJ2-2; D is unresolved. The CDR3 contains 15 residues. Germline-derived CDR1 and CDR2 are SNHLY and FYNNEI. Trimming shortened V by 4 bases and J by 0 bases, and 9 bases separated the two germline ends. CDR3 nucleotide sequence: TGTGCCAGCAGTGCGCAGGTTCCGAACACCGGGGAGCTGTTTTTT. This translates into CASSAQVPNTGELFF.

The V gene is TRBV18, the J gene TRBJ1-2; unclear D gene. The CDR3 length is 15 residues. Trimming left V 3 bases short and J 0 bases short, with 11 bases between. Germline V gene sequence: CDR1 KGHSH, CDR2 LQKENI. The CDR3 nucleotides are TGTGCCAGCTCACCCAGCGGACTACCTAACTATGGCTACACCTTC. Translation gives CASSPSGLPNYGYTF.

This chain joins TRBV2 and TRBJ2-2, with D tentatively TRBD1 (5 bases). Trimming took off 7 bases at V and 1 base at J, with 16 bases between the two ends. The CDR3 spans 16 residues. Germline values: CDR1 SNHLY, CDR2 FYNNEI. The CDR3, as DNA: TGTGCCAGCAAATCCCAAACAGGCCTGAACACCGGGGAGCTGTTTTTT. This codes for CASKSQTGLNTGELFF.

CDR3 in DNA: TGTGCCAGCAGTTACGTGGAGGGAGGGACCTACGAGCAGTACTTC. Its translation: CASSYVEGGTYEQYF. The chain joins TRBV6-6 to TRBJ2-7, with TRBD2 matching 7 bases. The ends lost 2 bases at V and 2 bases at J; junction bases unmatched: 6. CDR1 is MNHNY and CDR2 is SVGAGI in the germline V gene (reference sequence). CDR3 length: 15 residues.

The chain links TRBV5-4 to TRBJ2-5; 7 nucleotides match TRBD2. Germline V lookup: CDR1 SGHNT, CDR2 YYREEE (reference sequence). The CDR3 is 13 residues long. V shed 4 bases and J 3 bases; nucleotides not matched to a gene: 3. CDR3 in DNA: TGTGCCAGCAGCCGCCTAGCGGAAGAGACCCAGTACTTC. This translates into CASSRLAEETQYF.

The genes are TRBV5-1 and TRBJ2-2, with 11 bases lining up with TRBD1. The V and J ends lost 4 bases and 4 bases, in that order; junction bases with no gene match: 3. This CDR3 has 15 amino acids. The germline CDR1 and CDR2 sequences are SGHRS and YFSETQ. The CDR3 loop reads CASSSGQGATGELFF. The CDR3 bases are TGCGCCAGCAGCAGCGGACAGGGGGCCACCGGGGAGCTGTTTTTT.

CDR3 amino acids: CASSPLDGFYEQYF. The CDR3 DNA reads as TGTGCCAGCAGTCCTTTGGACGGATTCTACGAGCAGTACTTC. This chain uses TRBV7-3 with TRBJ2-7, with D unresolved. The CDR3 extends over 14 amino acids. CDR1 is SGHTA, CDR2 FQGTGA, per germline. With 6 bases removed from V and 3 bases from J, the gap between germline ends came to 15 bases.

The chain carries TRBV11-2 and TRBJ2-6; D might be TRBD1 or TRBD2, each matching 5 bases. This CDR3 contains 15 residues. Germline V gives CDR1 SGHAT, CDR2 FQNNGV. V lost 8 bases and J lost 1, with 12 bases in between. For the CDR3, the DNA is TGTGCCAGCCGAGGGGTACGGTCTGGGGCCAACGTCCTGACTTTC. Translated: CASRGVRSGANVLTF.

This rearrangement joins TRBV5-4 to TRBJ1-2; possible D gene TRBD1, 6 bases. The CDR3 loop spans 14 amino acids. In germline, CDR1 is SGHNT, CDR2 YYREEE (reference sequence). The V end was cut by 1 base, the J end by 2 bases, with 9 bases between. The CDR3 DNA sequence: TGTGCCAGCAGCTTGTCAGGGGACAACTATGGCTACACCTTC. The encoded protein is CASSLSGDNYGYTF.

The genes are TRBV7-2 and TRBJ2-7, with a tentative D call TRBD2 (5 bases). Germline V gene lookup returns CDR1 SGHTA and CDR2 FQGNSA. The length of the CDR3 is 12 residues. Trimming took off 5 bases at V and 4 bases at J, with 9 bases between the two ends. The CDR3 sequence: CASSPLDYEQYF. The CDR3 DNA sequence: TGTGCCAGCAGCCCACTAGATTACGAGCAGTACTTC.

This clone was seen once. The V gene is TRBV29-1, the J gene TRBJ2-1; possibly TRBD1 for D (6 bases). V lost 4 bases and J 8 bases, leaving 18 bases between the germline ends. This CDR3 has 14 amino acids. Germline assignment: CDR1 SQVTM and CDR2 ANQGSEA. CDR3 nucleotide sequence: TGCAGCGTTGGGGGGACAAGACGGCTAGATGAGCAGTTCTTC. The encoded protein is CSVGGTRRLDEQFF.

J is TRBJ1-4 and V is TRBV5-6, with unresolved D. Germline CDR1 and CDR2: SGHDT and YYEEEE. Trimming removed 1 base from V and 0 bases from J, with 4 bases in between. The CDR3 is 14 amino acids. The CDR3 here is CASSLSATNEKLFF. CDR3 DNA: TGTGCCAGCAGCTTGAGTGCAACTAATGAAAAACTGTTTTTT.

The chain recombines TRBV30 with TRBJ1-3, with D unresolved. The germline V and J ends were trimmed by 2 bases and 3 bases, with 17 bases remaining between them. This CDR3 spans 16 amino acids. Germline CDR1 GTSNPN, CDR2 SVGIG (reference sequence). The CDR3 region has the DNA TGTGCCTGGAGTCCTGCCACGGCAGCCATTGGAAACACCATATATTTT. As protein: CAWSPATAAIGNTIYF.

This chain joins TRBV13 and TRBJ1-1; TRBD1 matches at 7 bases. The CDR3 totals 14 residues. Germline lookup yields CDR1 PRHDT and CDR2 FYEKMQ (reference sequence). Trimming cost V 4 bases and J 7 bases; bases outside gene matches: 9. The CDR3 DNA is TGTGCCAGCAGCTCGCGGCAGGGGGTGGGTGAAGCTTTCTTT. It yields the protein CASSSRQGVGEAFF. Based on the CDR3 plus reference TRBV13 and TRBJ1-1, the full variable domain is AAGVIQSPRHLIKEKRETATLKCYPIPRHDTVYWYQQGPGQDPQFLISFYEKMQSDKGSIPDRFSAQQFSDYHSELNMSSLELGDSALYFCASSSRQGVGEAFFGQGTRLTVV.

In regard to this clone: The sample carries other DNA sequences with the same CDR3. The rearrangement uses TRBV28 and TRBJ1-2; D is ambiguous. Trimming pared 4 bases from V and 2 bases from J, leaving 2 bases between. The CDR3 is 11 amino acids. CDR1 MDHEN and CDR2 SYDVKM come from the germline V gene. As DNA, the CDR3 is TGTGCCAGCAGTTCGAACTATGGCTACACCTTC. Protein product: CASSSNYGYTF.

The rearrangement links TRBV4-1 to TRBJ1-2; the D is unclear. This CDR3 spans 13 amino acids. V lost 4 bases and J lost 8, with 14 bases in between. Germline-derived CDR1 and CDR2 are MGHRA and YSYEKL. CDR3 amino acids: CASSPRVAVGYTF. The CDR3 DNA is TGCGCCAGCAGCCCGAGGGTGGCGGTGGGCTACACCTTC.

This chain joins TRBV4-1 and TRBJ1-4; no definite D call. The CDR3 extends over 15 amino acids. Looked up from germline, CDR1 is MGHRA and CDR2 is YSYEKL. The V gene lost 1 base and the J gene lost 0 bases, with 6 bases spanning the gap. The CDR3 DNA reads as TGCGCCAGCAGCCAAGGGGATGCAACTAATGAAAAACTGTTTTTT. It encodes CASSQGDATNEKLFF.

The chain combines TRBV7-2 with TRBJ1-1; no definite D call. Germline lookup yields CDR1 SGHTA and CDR2 FQGNSA. V dropped 2 bases and J dropped 0 bases, with 7 bases sitting between them. The CDR3 length is 14 residues. This chain's CDR3 is CASSLLALNTEAFF. The CDR3 nucleotides are TGTGCCAGCAGCTTACTAGCCCTGAACACTGAAGCTTTCTTT.

This chain uses TRBV5-1 with TRBJ2-2; weak D call: TRBD1 (6 bases). Deletions cut 4 bases from V and 0 bases from J, with 10 bases between. Germline V gene data show CDR1 as SGHRS and CDR2 as YFSETQ. CDR3 size: 15 residues. CDR3 protein: CASSQTGSNTGELFF. DNA for the CDR3: TGCGCCAGCAGCCAAACAGGGTCGAACACCGGGGAGCTGTTTTTT.

This sequence joins TRBV6-5 and TRBJ1-5; TRBD1 agrees at 8 bases. Germline V gene sequence: CDR1 MNHEY, CDR2 SVGAGI. The CDR3 is 15 residues long. The V and J ends lost 5 bases and 4 bases, in that order; junction bases with no gene match: 7. The CDR3 sequence is CASSRAGGANQPQHF. In nucleotides, the CDR3 is TGTGCCAGCAGTCGTGCAGGGGGCGCGAATCAGCCCCAGCATTTT.

The CDR3 region is CASSFGGGSYNEQFF. CDR3 nucleotides: TGTGCCAGCAGCTTTGGAGGGGGGTCCTACAATGAGCAGTTCTTC. The gene calls are TRBV11-2 and TRBJ2-1; either TRBD1 or TRBD2 may fit D (6 bases each). Germline V gene lookup returns CDR1 SGHAT and CDR2 FQNNGV. Deletions cut 3 bases from V and 1 base from J, with 10 bases between. The CDR3 covers 15 residues.

The chain is built from TRBV7-2 and TRBJ2-3; D possibly corresponds to TRBD2 (7 bases). The V gene lost 4 bases and the J gene lost 4 bases, with 18 bases spanning the gap. The length of the CDR3 is 16 residues. Germline V lookup: CDR1 SGHTA, CDR2 FQGNSA. The CDR3 DNA reads TGTGCCAGCAGCTCCGGGGGGCGGTCAGGTGCAGATACGCAGTATTTT. Encoded protein: CASSSGGRSGADTQYF.

The chain is built from TRBV2 and TRBJ1-1; D remains unclear. Trimming removed 6 bases at V and 3 bases at J, with 2 bases between. Germline V lookup: CDR1 SNHLY, CDR2 FYNNEI. The CDR3 consists of 10 residues. This CDR3 is CASRDTEAFF. CDR3 coding DNA: TGTGCCAGCAGAGACACTGAAGCTTTCTTT. Full variable domain (missing parts from reference TRBV2 and TRBJ1-1): EPEVTQTPSHQVTQMGQEVILRCVPISNHLYFYWYRQILGQKVEFLVSFYNNEISEKSEIFDDQFSVERPDGSNFTLKIRSTKLEDSAMYFCASRDTEAFFGQGTRLTVV.

The chain links TRBV7-9 to TRBJ2-3; no reliable D call. The V gene's germline CDR1 is SEHNR and CDR2 FQNEAQ (reference sequence). V gave up 3 bases and J gave up 0 bases, with 4 bases separating them. This CDR3 has 13 residues. This chain's CDR3 is CASSFPSTDTQYF. As DNA, the CDR3 is TGTGCCAGCAGCTTCCCGAGCACAGATACGCAGTATTTT. Full variable domain (rest looked up from reference TRBV7-9 and TRBJ2-3): DTGVSQNPRHKITKRGQNVTFRCDPISEHNRLYWYRQTLGQGPEFLTYFQNEAQLEKSRLLSDRFSAERPKGSFSTLEIQRTEQGDSAMYLCASSFPSTDTQYFGPGTRLTVL.

About this clone: The sample contains more than one DNA sequence encoding this CDR3. The genes are TRBV20-1 and TRBJ2-1; no definite D call. The CDR3 consists of 11 residues. V lost 1 base, J lost 4 bases, and 2 bases lay in between. Germline-derived CDR1 and CDR2 are DFQATT and SNEGSKA (reference sequence). The CDR3 is CSARGYNEQFF. The CDR3 nucleotides are TGCAGTGCTAGAGGATACAATGAGCAGTTCTTC.

The chain employs TRBV11-2 and TRBJ1-1; D unresolved. The CDR3 runs to 14 residues. With 5 bases removed from V and 1 base from J, the gap between germline ends came to 11 bases. Germline CDR1 and CDR2: SGHAT and FQNNGV. Here the CDR3 reads CASSGVRGNTEAFF. The CDR3 DNA follows: TGTGCCAGCAGCGGCGTCCGGGGGAACACTGAAGCTTTCTTT.

This clone is a singleton in its sample. V gene TRBV11-2 combines with J gene TRBJ2-3, with 14 bases identical to TRBD2. Trimming removed 4 bases from V and 8 bases from J; junction bases left unmatched: 8. Per the germline V gene, CDR1 is SGHAT and CDR2 is FQNNGV. This CDR3 contains 16 residues. DNA of the CDR3: TGTGCCAGCAGCTCCCAGACTAGCGGGGGGGGCGGTACGCAGTATTTT. Amino acids: CASSSQTSGGGGTQYF.

The V call is TRBV4-1, the J call TRBJ1-1; D not resolved. Per germline, CDR1 MGHRA and CDR2 YSYEKL. Trimming left V 4 bases short and J 0 bases short, with 12 bases between. The CDR3 is 15 residues long. CDR3 sequence reads: CASSPPHGMNTEAFF. The CDR3 DNA sequence: TGCGCCAGCAGCCCTCCCCACGGTATGAACACTGAAGCTTTCTTT.